Listed below are T cell receptor beta chains from one sample, sequenced in a study of radiation and T cells in renal cell carcinoma. The repertoire was sequenced with immunoSEQ multiplex PCR; TCRdb's copy has only in-frame clones and lacks some. The sample gives roughly 130,000 clones, more than 70% of which show up once; about 11% is in the top ten. This material consisted of blood, taken from a patient whose treatment included radiotherapy and nephrectomy. These receptors all stem from a woman between 45 and 65 years old with renal cell carcinoma. Each CDR3 is given with its conserved first and last residue. Fields, in order: V gene, clone size, D gene, J gene, CDR3 protein, CDR3 DNA. D genes are given only for firm matches. Some rows mark clone size as missing; the rest say once, few, many or name a class of expanded clone.

TRBV5-1	.	TRBD1	TRBJ2-7	CASSLAGTGGHEQYF	TGCGCCAGCAGCTTGGCCGGGACAGGGGGCCACGAGCAGTACTTC
TRBV5-6	.	.	TRBJ1-1	CASTFRGLTEAFF	TGTGCCAGCACCTTCAGGGGATTAACTGAAGCTTTCTTT
TRBV19	few	.	TRBJ1-1	CASSSPSGTPAMNTEAFF	TGTGCCAGTAGCTCGCCCTCCGGGACACCGGCTATGAACACTGAAGCTTTCTTT
TRBV7-2	.	TRBD1	TRBJ2-1	CASSLALRGQGFVEQFF	TGTGCCAGCAGCTTAGCGCTTCGTGGACAGGGGTTCGTTGAGCAGTTCTTC
TRBV19	.	TRBD1	TRBJ1-5	CASSTTGGGQPQHF	TGTGCCAGTAGCACCACAGGGGGCGGGCAGCCCCAGCATTTT
TRBV2	.	.	TRBJ1-6	CATLGIASPLHF	TGTGCCACCTTGGGGATCGCTTCACCCCTCCACTTT
TRBV7-9	.	TRBD1	TRBJ1-2	CASSLRDRGHGYTF	TGTGCCAGCAGCTTACGGGACAGGGGACATGGCTACACCTTC
TRBV9	.	.	TRBJ1-6	CASSVGQAAEGPPLHF	TGTGCCAGCAGCGTAGGGCAGGCCGCTGAGGGTCCACCCCTCCACTTT
TRBV5-4	.	.	TRBJ1-1	CASSLLSHTEAFF	TGTGCCAGCAGCTTGCTGTCTCACACTGAAGCTTTCTTT
TRBV5-1	.	TRBD1	TRBJ2-6	CASSIGTASSGANVLTF	TGCGCCAGCAGCATCGGGACAGCTTCCTCTGGGGCCAACGTCCTGACTTTC
TRBV6-6	.	.	TRBJ1-1	CASSSGRSNTEAFF	TGTGCCAGCAGTTCGGGACGGTCGAACACTGAAGCTTTCTTT
TRBV21-1	.	.	TRBJ1-6	CASLAGAAGF	TGTGCCAGCTTAGCCGGGGCCGCGGGGTTT